This record looks at one TCR beta chain sequence and its context. Its specificity is unknown. These data are taken from a study of T cells after yellow fever vaccination. A 5'RACE template-switching step, the method used to make TCR cDNA, added a universal primer site and UMIs. TCRdb reanalysed the 5' RACE reads using MiXCR and keeps one entry per CDR3 protein. Of hundreds of thousands of distinct CDR3 sequences in the sample, approximately 13% are singletons; the top ten hold under 15%. The CDR3 covers 13 residues. Trimming removed 2 bases from V and 5 bases from J, with 13 bases in between. The V gene's germline CDR1 is DFQATT and CDR2 SNEGSKA (reference sequence). Overall study findings and caveats: Repertoires sorted by FACS could include abundant clonotypes that are contaminants from the bulk population.

The specimen comprised PBMCs, sampled on the day of the yellow fever booster vaccination. The TCR was taken from a young man who received the YFV17D yellow fever vaccine. The chain employs TRBV20-1 and TRBJ2-7, with D maybe TRBD1 (5 bases). CDR3 amino acids: CSARSPGPDEQYF. CDR3 in DNA: TGCAGTGCTAGATCCCCAGGGCCGGACGAGCAGTACTTC.